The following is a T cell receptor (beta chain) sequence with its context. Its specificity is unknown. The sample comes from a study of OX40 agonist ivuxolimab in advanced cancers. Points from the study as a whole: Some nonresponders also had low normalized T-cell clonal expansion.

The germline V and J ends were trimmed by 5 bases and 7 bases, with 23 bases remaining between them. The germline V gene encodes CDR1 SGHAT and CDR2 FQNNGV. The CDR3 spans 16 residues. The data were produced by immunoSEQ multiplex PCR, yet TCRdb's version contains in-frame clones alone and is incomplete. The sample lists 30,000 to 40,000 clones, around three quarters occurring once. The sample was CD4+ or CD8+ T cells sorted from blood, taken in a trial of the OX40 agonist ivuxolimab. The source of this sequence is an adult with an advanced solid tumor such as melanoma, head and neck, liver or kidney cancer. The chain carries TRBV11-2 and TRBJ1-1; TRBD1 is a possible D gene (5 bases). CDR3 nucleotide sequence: TGTGCCAGCAGCCCCTCACCAGGACGGGGGAAGCGTGAAGCTTTCTTT. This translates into CASSPSPGRGKREAFF.